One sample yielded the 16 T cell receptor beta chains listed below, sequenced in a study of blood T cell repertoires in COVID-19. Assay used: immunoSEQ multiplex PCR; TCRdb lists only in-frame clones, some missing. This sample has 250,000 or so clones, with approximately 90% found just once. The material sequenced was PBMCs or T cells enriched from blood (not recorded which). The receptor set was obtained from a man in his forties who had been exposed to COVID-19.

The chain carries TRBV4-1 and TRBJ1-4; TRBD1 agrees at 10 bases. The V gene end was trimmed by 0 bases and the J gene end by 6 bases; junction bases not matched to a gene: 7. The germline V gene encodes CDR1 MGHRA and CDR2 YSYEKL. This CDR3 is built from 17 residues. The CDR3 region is CASSQEGAGTGDEKLFF. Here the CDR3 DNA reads TGCGCCAGCAGCCAAGAGGGGGCCGGGACAGGGGATGAAAAACTGTTTTTT.

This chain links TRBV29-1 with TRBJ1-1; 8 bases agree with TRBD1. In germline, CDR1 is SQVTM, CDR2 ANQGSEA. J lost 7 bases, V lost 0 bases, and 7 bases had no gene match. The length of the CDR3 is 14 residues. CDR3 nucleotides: TGCAGCGTTGAAGAGCGGGGCAGGGGGCTTGAAGCTTTCTTT. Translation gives CSVEERGRGLEAFF.

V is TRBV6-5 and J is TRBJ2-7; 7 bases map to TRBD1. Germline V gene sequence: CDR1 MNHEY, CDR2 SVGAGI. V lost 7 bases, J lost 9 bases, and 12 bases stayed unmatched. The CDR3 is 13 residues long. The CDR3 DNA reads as TGTGCCAGCACCCAAAAGGGGGCATATGGGCAGTACTTC. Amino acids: CASTQKGAYGQYF.

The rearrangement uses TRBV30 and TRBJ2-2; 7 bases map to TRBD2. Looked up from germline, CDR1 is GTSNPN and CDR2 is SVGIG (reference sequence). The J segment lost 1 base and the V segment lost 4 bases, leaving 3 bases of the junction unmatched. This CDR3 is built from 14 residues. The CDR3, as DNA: TGTGCCTGGAAGAGCGGGATGAACACCGGGGAGCTGTTTTTT. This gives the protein CAWKSGMNTGELFF. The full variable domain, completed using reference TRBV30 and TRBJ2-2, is SQTIHQWPATLVQPVGSPLSLECTVEGTSNPNLYWYRQAAGRGLQLLFYSVGIGQISSEVPQNLSASRPQDRQFILSSKKLLLSDSGFYLCAWKSGMNTGELFFGEGSRLTVL.

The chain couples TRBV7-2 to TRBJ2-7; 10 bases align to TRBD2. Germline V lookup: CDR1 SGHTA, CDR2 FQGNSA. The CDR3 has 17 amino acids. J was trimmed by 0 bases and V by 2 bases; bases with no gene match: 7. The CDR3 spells CASSLRQSSGSSYEQYF. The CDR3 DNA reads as TGTGCCAGCAGCTTACGTCAGTCTAGCGGGAGCTCCTACGAGCAGTACTTC.

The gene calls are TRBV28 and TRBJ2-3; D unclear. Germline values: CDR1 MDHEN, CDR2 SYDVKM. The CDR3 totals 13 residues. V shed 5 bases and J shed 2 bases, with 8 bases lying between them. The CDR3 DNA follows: TGTGCCAGCAGTCAGTCGTACACAGATACGCAGTATTTT. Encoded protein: CASSQSYTDTQYF. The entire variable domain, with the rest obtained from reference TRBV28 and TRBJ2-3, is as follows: DVKVTQSSRYLVKRTGEKVFLECVQDMDHENMFWYRQDPGLGLRLIYFSYDVKMKEKGDIPEGYSVSREKKERFSLILESASTNQTSMYLCASSQSYTDTQYFGPGTRLTVL.

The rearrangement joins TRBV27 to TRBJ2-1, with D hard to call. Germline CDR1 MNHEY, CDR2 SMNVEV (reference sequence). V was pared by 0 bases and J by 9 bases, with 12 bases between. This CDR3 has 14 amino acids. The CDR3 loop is CASSLSVSLAEQFF. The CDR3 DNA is TGTGCCAGCAGTTTATCCGTATCCCTGGCTGAGCAGTTCTTC.

The CDR3 spells CASSARDRVPEQYF. CDR3 DNA: TGTGCCAGCAGCGCCCGGGACAGGGTACCCGAGCAGTACTTC. The V gene is TRBV3-1 (or the pseudogene TRBV3-2), the J gene TRBJ2-7; 9 bases align to TRBD1. There are 14 residues in the CDR3. V lost 5 bases, J lost 6 bases, and 8 bases stayed unmatched. Per germline, CDR1 LGHDT and CDR2 YNNKEL (reference sequence).

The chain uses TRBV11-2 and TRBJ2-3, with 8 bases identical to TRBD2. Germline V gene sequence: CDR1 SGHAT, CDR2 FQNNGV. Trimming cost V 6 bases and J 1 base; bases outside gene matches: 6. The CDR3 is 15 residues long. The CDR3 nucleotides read TGTGCCAGCAGTGCCAGCGGGAGAGGCACAGATACGCAGTATTTT. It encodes CASSASGRGTDTQYF.

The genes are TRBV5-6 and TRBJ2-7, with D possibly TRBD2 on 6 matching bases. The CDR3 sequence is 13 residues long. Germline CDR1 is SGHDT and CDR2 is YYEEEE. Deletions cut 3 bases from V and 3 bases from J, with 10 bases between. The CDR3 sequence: CASSSASDYEQYF. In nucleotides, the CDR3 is TGTGCCAGCAGCTCGGCTAGCGACTACGAGCAGTACTTC.

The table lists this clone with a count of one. CDR3 sequence (DNA): TGTGCCAGCAGTTATAGGGACAGAATGAACACTGAAGCTTTCTTT. This translates into CASSYRDRMNTEAFF. The chain combines TRBV6-5 with TRBJ1-1; 7 bases are shared with TRBD1. Germline V gives CDR1 MNHEY, CDR2 SVGAGI. The CDR3 spans 15 residues. Losses at the gene ends were 3 bases for V and 0 bases for J; bases not matched to a gene: 4.

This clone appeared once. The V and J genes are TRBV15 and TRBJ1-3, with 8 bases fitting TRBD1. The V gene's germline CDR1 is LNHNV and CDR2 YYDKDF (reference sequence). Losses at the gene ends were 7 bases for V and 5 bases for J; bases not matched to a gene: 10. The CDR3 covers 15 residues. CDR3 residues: CATIPNRTGRNTIYF. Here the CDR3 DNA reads TGTGCCACCATCCCAAACAGGACAGGGCGAAACACCATATATTTT.

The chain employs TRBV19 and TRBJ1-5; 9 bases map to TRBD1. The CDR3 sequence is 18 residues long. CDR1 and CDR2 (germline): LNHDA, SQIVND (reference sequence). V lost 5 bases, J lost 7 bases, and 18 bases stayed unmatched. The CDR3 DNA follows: TGTGCCAGTAGTCAAGGGACAGGGTTTTCGGAGTCTTTACAGCCCCAGCATTTT. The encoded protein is CASSQGTGFSESLQPQHF.

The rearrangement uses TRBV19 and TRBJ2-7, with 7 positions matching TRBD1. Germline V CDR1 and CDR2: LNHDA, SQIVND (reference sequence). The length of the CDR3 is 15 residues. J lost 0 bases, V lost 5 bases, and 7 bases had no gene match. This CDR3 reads CASSPWTGDSYEQYF. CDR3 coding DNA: TGTGCCAGTAGTCCATGGACAGGAGACTCCTACGAGCAGTACTTC.

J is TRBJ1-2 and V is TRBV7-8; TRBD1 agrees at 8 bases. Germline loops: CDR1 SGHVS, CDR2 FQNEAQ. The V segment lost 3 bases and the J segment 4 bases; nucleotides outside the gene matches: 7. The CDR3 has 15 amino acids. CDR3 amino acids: CASSLGPTGGYGYTF. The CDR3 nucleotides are TGTGCCAGCAGCTTGGGACCAACAGGGGGCTATGGCTACACCTTC.

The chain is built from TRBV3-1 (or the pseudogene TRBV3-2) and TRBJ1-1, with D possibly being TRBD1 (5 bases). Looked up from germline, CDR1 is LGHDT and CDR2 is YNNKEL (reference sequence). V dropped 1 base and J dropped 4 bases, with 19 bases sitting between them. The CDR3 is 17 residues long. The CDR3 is CASSQAVTTVVPTEAFF. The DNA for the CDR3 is TGTGCCAGCAGCCAAGCAGTTACGACAGTCGTGCCCACTGAAGCTTTCTTT.